This record covers a single TCR beta chain. The data were obtained in a study of CD8 T cells in Susac syndrome. Overall study: Active disease was present in six of the sequenced Susac syndrome patients, whereas roughly 8 of them were in remission. Patients with Susac syndrome were therapy-naive, treated with corticosteroids, or treated with intravenous immunoglobulin alone when blood was collected.

CDR3 length: 11 amino acids. CDR1 and CDR2 from the germline V gene are KGHDR and SFDVKD. Trimming removed 3 bases at V and 9 bases at J, with 5 bases between. Reverse transcription used about 0.45 to 1 ug RNA and random hexamers. With immunoSEQ multiplex PCR, TCR beta CDR3 was amplified across 54 Vbeta and 13 Jbeta. TCRdb reprocessed the immunoSEQ multiplex PCR reads with MiXCR, giving one entry per CDR3 protein. The sample consists of about 150,000 distinct CDR3 sequences, 90% to 95% of them appearing once. The clonotype was recovered from a human donor with Susac syndrome. The rearrangement links TRBV24-1 to TRBJ2-1, with D unresolved. Sequenced sample: CD4+ T cells from PBMCs. CDR3 sequence: CATSDLVEQFF. The DNA for the CDR3 is TGTGCCACCAGTGATCTTGTTGAGCAGTTCTTC.